This T cell receptor (beta chain) emerged from a study of blood T cell repertoires in COVID-19. The wider study: The origin of the acute and convalescent COVID-19 samples was the United States, Italy and Spain.

This table comes from immunoSEQ multiplex PCR, and its TCRdb copy is limited to in-frame clones, with some not included. This sample has about 290,000 clones, with 75% to 90% found just once. The CDR3 has 14 amino acids. CDR1 and CDR2 from the germline V gene are MDHEN and SYDVKM. V was pared by 6 bases and J by 5 bases, with 8 bases of the junction left unmatched. This clonotype originated in a woman aged 25 to 39 with active or convalescent COVID-19. V is TRBV28 and J is TRBJ2-3; 7 bases are a match to TRBD1. Sequencing was carried out using peripheral blood. CDR3 bases: TGTGCCAGCAGAGTAGGGGGCGACTTAGATACGCAGTATTTT. Its translation: CASRVGGDLDTQYF.